A selection of T cell receptor beta chains follows, all from one sample in a study of blood T cell repertoires in COVID-19. Data came from immunoSEQ multiplex PCR; TCRdb stores just in-frame clones and leaves some out. The repertoire holds 95,000 to 120,000 clones, approximately 81% seen once, with about 13% in the top ten. Sequenced material: peripheral blood. Source of these receptors: a human donor in a cohort sampled during active COVID-19. Both conserved end residues are part of each CDR3. D genes are given only for firm matches. Size is omitted from some rows. Given values are once, few, many or a class for expanded clones.

>TRBV7-9|-|TRBJ2-7|-|13
TGTGCCAGCAGCTTAACAGGTCCCTACGAGCAGTACTTC
CASSLTGPYEQYF
>TRBV29-1|-|TRBJ2-3|-|15
TGCAGCGTCGTTGGCATAGGGGGAGGCACAGATACGCAGTATTTT
CSVVGIGGGTDTQYF
>TRBV4-1|once|TRBJ1-6|TRBD1|16
TGCGCCAGCAGCCAAGAGGGACAGGGGGTCTCTTCACCCCTCCACTTT
CASSQEGQGVSSPLHF
>TRBV5-5|-|TRBJ1-5|TRBD1|14
TGTGCCAGCAGCTGGACAGGGGGCCGGGAGCCCCAGCATTTT
CASSWTGGREPQHF
>TRBV29-1|-|TRBJ2-3|-|15
TGCAGCGTTGTATGGGCTAGCGAGGTTTTGGATACGCAGTATTTT
CSVVWASEVLDTQYF
>TRBV6-5|-|TRBJ2-1|TRBD2|13
TGTGCCAGCAGTTACGGGGGGGTGGGTGAGCAGTTCTTC
CASSYGGVGEQFF
>TRBV9|once|TRBJ1-4|TRBD1|13
TGTGCCAGCGGTGAAGGGACAGCTGAAAAACTGTTTTTT
CASGEGTAEKLFF
>TRBV15|-|TRBJ2-1|-|17
TGTGCCACCAGCAGAGGGGGCGGCGGCCTCGGCCTTAATGAGCAGTTCTTC
CATSRGGGGLGLNEQFF
>TRBV6-5|-|TRBJ1-5|TRBD1|15
TGTGCCAGCAGTCGGACAGGGCAAGGGAATCAGCCCCAGCATTTT
CASSRTGQGNQPQHF
>TRBV4-1|-|TRBJ1-2|-|14
TGCGCCAGCAGCCAAGGCCCTCCCATGGGGCTCTACACCTTC
CASSQGPPMGLYTF
>TRBV29-1|-|TRBJ1-1|-|13
TGCAGCGTTGTTTCCAGGGCCAGCACTGAAGCTTTCTTT
CSVVSRASTEAFF
>TRBV3-1/TRBV3-2|-|TRBJ1-2|TRBD1|17
TGTGCCAGCAGCCTCTACAGCGGGACAGGGGAAAGCTATGGCTACACCTTC
CASSLYSGTGESYGYTF
>TRBV27|-|TRBJ1-4|TRBD1|16
TGTGCCAGCAAATTAAGGGCAGGGGGGACTAATGAAAAACTGTTTTTT
CASKLRAGGTNEKLFF
>TRBV10-3|-|TRBJ1-2|TRBD1|13
TGTGCCATCAGTGGGACAGGGGAGGGTGGCTACACCTTC
CAISGTGEGGYTF
>TRBV11-2|few|TRBJ1-5|TRBD1|16
TGTGCCAGCAGCAACCCCGGGACAGTCGTCAATCAGCCCCAGCATTTT
CASSNPGTVVNQPQHF
>TRBV12-3/TRBV12-4|-|TRBJ2-1|-|12
TGTGCCAGCACCGGCCAGGGGAATGAGCAGTTCTTC
CASTGQGNEQFF
>TRBV30|-|TRBJ1-1|-|14
TGTGCCTGGAGCCTGGGACTTGAAGGCACTGAAGCTTTCTTT
CAWSLGLEGTEAFF
>TRBV6-6|once|TRBJ2-5|-|16
TGTGCCAGCAACCCCTCCTGGGATGGGGGAGGAGAGACCCAGTACTTC
CASNPSWDGGGETQYF
>TRBV7-7|few|TRBJ2-3|-|15
TGTGCCAGCAGCCCAATGGGACTCACCACAGATACGCAGTATTTT
CASSPMGLTTDTQYF
>TRBV7-2|-|TRBJ1-1|-|15
TGTGCCAGCGGCCCCGGGACACCCGAGAGTACTGAAGCTTTCTTT
CASGPGTPESTEAFF
>TRBV4-3|once|TRBJ1-5|-|16
TGCGCCAGCAGCCAAGATGTGGACAGTCTTTATCAGCCCCAGCATTTT
CASSQDVDSLYQPQHF
>TRBV10-3|-|TRBJ1-5|-|12
TGTGCCATCAGTGGAGGAAATCAGCCCCAGCATTTT
CAISGGNQPQHF
>TRBV9|-|TRBJ2-3|TRBD1|15
TGTGCCAGCAGCGTCAGGGGGCCAGCCACAGATACGCAGTATTTT
CASSVRGPATDTQYF
>TRBV19|-|TRBJ2-7|-|14
TGTGCCAGTAGTCCCTCGGTTCTCCCCCGCGAGCAGTACTTC
CASSPSVLPREQYF
>TRBV6-4|-|TRBJ2-6|TRBD1|16
TGTGCCAGAGGCCGGGACAGGGCGGACGGGGCCAACGTCCTGACTTTC
CARGRDRADGANVLTF
>TRBV30|-|TRBJ1-3|-|14
TGTGCCTGGAGTGTACTGAGCTCTGGAAACACCATATATTTT
CAWSVLSSGNTIYF
>TRBV11-3|-|TRBJ2-5|-|14
TGTGCCAGCAGCTCCGGGGGTTACCAAGAGACCCAGTACTTC
CASSSGGYQETQYF
>TRBV2|-|TRBJ1-2|-|15
TGTGCCAGCAGTGAATCCCACCTACAGGACTATGGCTACACCTTC
CASSESHLQDYGYTF
>TRBV9|-|TRBJ1-2|-|13
TGTGCCAGCAATCGGGGGGACGCGTATGGCTACACCTTC
CASNRGDAYGYTF
>TRBV6-2/TRBV6-3|-|TRBJ1-5|TRBD1|16
TGTGCCAGCAGTTACTCATCGGGGACAGGGTCTCAGCCCCAGCATTTT
CASSYSSGTGSQPQHF
>TRBV2|-|TRBJ1-6|TRBD1|14
TGTGCCAGCAGCCCCGACAGGGGGCGCGGGTCCCTCCACTTT
CASSPDRGRGSLHF
>TRBV11-2|-|TRBJ1-6|-|15
TGTGCCAGCAGCTTTCAATCAGGGGATAATTCACCCCTCCACTTT
CASSFQSGDNSPLHF
>TRBV9|-|TRBJ1-6|TRBD1|15
TGTGCCAGCAGCGCACCAGGGGGGACAGGTACACCCCTCCACTTT
CASSAPGGTGTPLHF
>TRBV27|-|TRBJ1-6|-|17
TGTGCCACCACACGTAATCCGGGGGGGCTTAATAATTCACCCCTCCACTTT
CATTRNPGGLNNSPLHF
>TRBV9|-|TRBJ2-1|TRBD1|13
TGTGCCAGCAGCCAAGGACAGGGTAATGAGCAGTTCTTC
CASSQGQGNEQFF
>TRBV19|-|TRBJ1-3|TRBD1|14
TGTGCCAGTAGGCGACAGGGGGCGGGAAACACCATATATTTT
CASRRQGAGNTIYF
>TRBV2|-|TRBJ2-3|-|15
TGTGCCAGCAGCCCACCGGGGCGGGGTATAGATACGCAGTATTTT
CASSPPGRGIDTQYF
>TRBV20-1|-|TRBJ2-5|-|11
TGCAGTGCTAGAGATATGGAGACCCAGTACTTC
CSARDMETQYF
>TRBV24-1|once|TRBJ2-3|-|17
TGTGCCACCAGTGACCCCGCACTAGGAGAAGGGGGTGATACGCAGTATTTT
CATSDPALGEGGDTQYF
>TRBV27|once|TRBJ1-6|TRBD1|14
TGTGCCAGCAGTTTACGGGCAGGGGGCACACCCCTCCACTTT
CASSLRAGGTPLHF
>TRBV6-4|-|TRBJ2-1|TRBD2|15
TGTGCCAGCAGTGACGGACTAGTTCGTCCCAATGAGCAGTTCTTC
CASSDGLVRPNEQFF
>TRBV7-9|-|TRBJ2-1|TRBD2|15
TGTGCCAGCAGCTTGACTAGCGGGGGATACAATGAGCAGTTCTTC
CASSLTSGGYNEQFF
>TRBV6-2/TRBV6-3|-|TRBJ2-3|TRBD1|15
TGTGCCAGCAGCCAAGGACAGGGTTGGACAGATACGCAGTATTTT
CASSQGQGWTDTQYF
>TRBV14|-|TRBJ2-1|TRBD2|16
TGTGCCAGCAGCCAAATAGCGGGGAATGTTTACAATGAGCAGTTCTTC
CASSQIAGNVYNEQFF
>TRBV19|-|TRBJ2-1|-|14
TGTGCCAGTACCACGAGGGGGGGGGAGAATGAGCAGTTCTTC
CASTTRGGENEQFF
>TRBV28|few|TRBJ1-3|-|16
TGTGCCAGCAGTCCCTTCAGACAGTTCTCTGGAAACACCATATATTTT
CASSPFRQFSGNTIYF
>TRBV30|-|TRBJ2-3|-|14
TGTGCCTGGAGTGGGGCGGTGGGGCCAGATACGCAGTATTTT
CAWSGAVGPDTQYF
>TRBV2|-|TRBJ2-7|-|14
TGTGCCAGCAGGGGCGGGACAGCCGCCCACGAGCAGTACTTC
CASRGGTAAHEQYF
>TRBV2|once|TRBJ2-5|-|15
TGTGCCAGCAGACCGTATCAGGCAGAACAAGAGACCCAGTACTTC
CASRPYQAEQETQYF